This T cell receptor (beta chain) comes out of a study of blood T cell repertoires in COVID-19. The overall study: The United States, Italy and Spain provided the acute and convalescent COVID-19 samples. Nucleic acid was either cDNA or gDNA, and it came from T cells, B-cell-depleted T cells, or PBMCs.

Original methodology: Reference gene primers were amplified, and this amplification served to estimate nucleated cell counts. Libraries were prepared by immunoSEQ multiplex PCR; TCRdb keeps only in-frame clonotypes and omits some of them. D and trimming were read from the DNA, whereas the V and J calls and clone size are those reported in that table. The sample consists of under 150,000 clones, about 76% of them appearing once. Only one count was recorded for this clone. The CDR3 runs 12 residues. The V and J ends lost 11 bases and 2 bases respectively, with 10 bases between them. CDR1 is MNHEY, CDR2 SVGAGI, per germline.

The sequencing input was peripheral blood. This receptor was identified in a man older than 75 with acute or convalescent COVID-19. The gene calls are TRBV6-5 and TRBJ2-1, with TRBD1 as a possible D gene (5 bases). The CDR3 loop reads CALRQPYNEQFF. The CDR3 coding sequence is TGTGCCCTCCGACAGCCCTACAATGAGCAGTTCTTC.